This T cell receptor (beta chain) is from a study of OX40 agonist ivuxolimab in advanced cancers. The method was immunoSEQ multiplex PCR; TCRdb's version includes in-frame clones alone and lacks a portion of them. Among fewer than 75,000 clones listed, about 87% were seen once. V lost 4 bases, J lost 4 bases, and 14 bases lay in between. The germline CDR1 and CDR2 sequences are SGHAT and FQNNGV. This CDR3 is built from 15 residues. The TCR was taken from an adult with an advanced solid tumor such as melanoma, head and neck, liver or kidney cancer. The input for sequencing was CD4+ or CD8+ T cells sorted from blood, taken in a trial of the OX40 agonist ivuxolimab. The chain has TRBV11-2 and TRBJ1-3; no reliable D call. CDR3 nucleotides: TGTGCCAGCAGCTCCGGTGTACTTTGGGGAAACACCATATATTTT. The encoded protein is CASSSGVLWGNTIYF. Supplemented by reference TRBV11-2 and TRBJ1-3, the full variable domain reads EAGVAQSPRYKIIEKRQSVAFWCNPISGHATLYWYQQILGQGPKLLIQFQNNGVVDDSQLPKDRFSAERLKGVDSTLKIQPAKLEDSAVYLCASSSGVLWGNTIYFGEGSWLTVV.